This TCR beta chain was found in a study of cytomegalovirus exposure and HLA in healthy donors. Study as a whole: A previous analysis identified 117 million unique TCR beta sequences derived from some 170 million T cells. Study results and limitations: Beyond CMV serostatus, there was no information to go on about immune exposure.

PCR primers comprised 60 Vbeta and 13 Jbeta primers. Sequencing used immunoSEQ multiplex PCR; TCRdb keeps in-frame clones, though not all of them. The sample lists 84,000 or so clones, over 75% occurring once. V was trimmed by 8 bases and J by 4 bases, leaving 17 bases between them. Germline V gene data show CDR1 as MNHEY and CDR2 as SVGAGI. This CDR3 has 14 amino acids. As for this clone: The antigen remains unidentified.

Sequenced input: PBMCs. This TCR came from a man aged 50 to 60 in good health and CMV-seronegative. The chain joins TRBV6-5 to TRBJ1-2, with a tentative D call TRBD1 (5 bases). As DNA, the CDR3 is TGTGCCAGCCTAGACAGCCTTTTTGTCTATGGCTACACCTTC. This encodes CASLDSLFVYGYTF.